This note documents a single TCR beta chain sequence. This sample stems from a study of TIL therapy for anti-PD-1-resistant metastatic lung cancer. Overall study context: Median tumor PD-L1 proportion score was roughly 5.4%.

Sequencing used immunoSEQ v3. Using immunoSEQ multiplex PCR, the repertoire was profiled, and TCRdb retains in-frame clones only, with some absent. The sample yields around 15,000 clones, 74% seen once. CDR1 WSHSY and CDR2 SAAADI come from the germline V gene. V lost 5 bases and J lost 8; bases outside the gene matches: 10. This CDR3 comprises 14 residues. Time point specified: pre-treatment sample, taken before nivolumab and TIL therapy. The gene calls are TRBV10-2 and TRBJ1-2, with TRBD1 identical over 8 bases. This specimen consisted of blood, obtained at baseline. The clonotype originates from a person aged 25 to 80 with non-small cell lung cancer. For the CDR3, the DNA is TGCGCCAGCAGTCCGGACAGGGAGGCACAGGGCTACACCTTC. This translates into CASSPDREAQGYTF.